Here is one TCR beta chain with its context. The CDR3 contains 16 residues. CDR1 and CDR2 (germline): MNHEY, SMNVEV (reference sequence). V gave up 6 bases and J gave up 2 bases; unmatched junction bases: 6. The sample comes from a study of blood T cell repertoires in COVID-19. Authors' analysis steps: Counts of nucleated cells, estimated from reference gene primer amplification, were obtained. Generated by immunoSEQ multiplex PCR, the TCRdb table keeps only in-frame clones and is missing some. The D gene and trimming were derived from the DNA, and the V and J assignments and clone size from that table. Here the sample spans fewer than 500,000 clones, roughly 90% being singletons.

The chain combines TRBV27 with TRBJ1-6; 8 bases are shared with TRBD1. The TCR originated in a woman under 30 who had recovered from COVID-19. Sequences were obtained from PBMCs or T cells enriched from blood (not recorded which). The CDR3 spells CASRSTGVTYNSPLHF. The CDR3 coding sequence is TGTGCCAGCAGGTCGACAGGGGTAACCTATAATTCACCCCTCCACTTT.